The 5 T cell receptor beta chains below all came from one sample that was sequenced in a study of Graves' ophthalmopathy and Graves' hyperthyroidism. RNA transcripts provided the template for amplifying TCR beta CDR3 regions. Following a first-round RT-PCR that used HTBI primers, a second-round multiplex PCR was carried out. One entry per CDR3 protein, called by TCRdb with MiXCR from the multiplex PCR reads. The sample holds 650,000 to 800,000 distinct CDR3 sequences; more than 40% are singletons and the top ten take 3% to 4%. The sequenced material came from peripheral blood. The receptor set was obtained from an adult man with Graves' ophthalmopathy.

This clonotype has a count of ten or more. The rearrangement links TRBV5-1 to TRBJ1-1, with a weak D call TRBD1 (6 bases). The germline CDR1 and CDR2 sequences are SGHRS and YFSETQ. The CDR3 runs to 14 residues. The V end lost 4 bases, the J end lost 2 bases, and 12 bases lay between the germline ends. CDR3 nucleotides: TGCGCCAGCAGCCTTTCAGGGGACAACACTGAAGCTTTCTTT. Protein product: CASSLSGDNTEAFF.

In this sample, this clonotype turned up many times. This sequence joins TRBV7-8 and TRBJ1-5, with 8 bases fitting TRBD1. There are 14 residues in the CDR3. Germline assignment: CDR1 SGHVS and CDR2 FQNEAQ. V dropped 6 bases and J dropped 7; count of bases not matched to a gene: 8. CDR3: CASSPQGALQPQHF. CDR3 bases: TGTGCCAGCAGTCCTCAGGGGGCCCTGCAGCCCCAGCATTTT.

The chain employs TRBV4-1 and TRBJ2-5, with 7 positions matching TRBD1. Germline CDR1 and CDR2: MGHRA and YSYEKL. The CDR3 consists of 16 residues. J gave up 4 bases and V 1 base, and 9 bases lay outside the gene matches. CDR3 sequence: CASSQVRQGPLETQYF. The CDR3 DNA reads TGCGCCAGCAGCCAAGTCAGACAGGGACCGTTAGAGACCCAGTACTTC.

This chain joins TRBV7-8 and TRBJ1-2; 10 nucleotides match TRBD1. This CDR3 has 12 residues. Unmatched junction bases numbered 7, after V lost 5 bases and J lost 13 bases. CDR1 and CDR2 (germline): SGHVS, FQNEAQ. The CDR3 sequence is CASSRQGAGGTF. The CDR3 DNA sequence: TGTGCCAGCAGCAGACAGGGGGCCGGAGGCACCTTC. Combining the CDR3 with reference TRBV7-8 and TRBJ1-2 gives the whole variable domain GAGVSQSPRYKVAKRGQDVALRCDPISGHVSLFWYQQALGQGPEFLTYFQNEAQLDKSGLPSDRFFAERPEGSVSTLKIQRTQQEDSAVYLCASSRQGAGGTFGSGTRLTVV.

As regards this clonotype: A much larger clone lies one base from this, so it may be a read error. V usage is TRBV24-1 and J usage is TRBJ2-5; 11 nucleotides match TRBD2. CDR3 size: 16 residues. The germline V gene encodes CDR1 KGHDR and CDR2 SFDVKD. The CDR3: CATREGLAGGQETQYF. The CDR3 region has the DNA TGTGCCACCCGTGAGGGCCTAGCGGGGGGTCAAGAGACCCAGTACTTC.